This T cell receptor (beta chain) was obtained from a study of regulatory T cells in long-lasting Graves disease. Time point in this sample: newly diagnosed GD, antithyroid drugs for less than 3 months. TCR sequences were obtained from RNA taken from PBMCs. This clonotype was seen repeatedly, ten times or more. The target antigen is unknown. This CDR3 has 16 residues. The V end lost 1 base, the J end lost 1 base, and 11 bases lay between the germline ends. CDR1 is MNHEY, CDR2 SMNVEV, per germline (reference sequence). Regarding the study as a whole: Patients with persistent Graves' had lower TCR diversity than newly diagnosed patients. Rather than thyroid tissue, only peripheral blood underwent study.

Building of the TCR beta libraries involved iRepertoire HTBI primers and Arm-PCR of CDR3 regions. TCRdb recomputed calls from the multiplex PCR reads with MiXCR, one row per CDR3 protein. The sample comprises some 400,000 distinct CDR3 sequences, more than 13% of which are singletons, and roughly a sixth rests with the top ten. These same data were also listed under a study on T cells in Graves' hyperthyroidism and ophthalmopathy.

Sample: peripheral blood mononuclear cells (PBMCs), taken at new diagnosis, from a patient treated with antithyroid drugs. This clonotype was sampled from a woman aged 25 to 39 with Graves disease. This rearrangement joins TRBV27 to TRBJ2-1; possibly TRBD2 for D (6 bases). CDR3 residues: CASSLYSGSSYNEQFF. The CDR3 DNA is TGTGCCAGCAGTTTATATTCCGGGAGTTCCTACAATGAGCAGTTCTTC.